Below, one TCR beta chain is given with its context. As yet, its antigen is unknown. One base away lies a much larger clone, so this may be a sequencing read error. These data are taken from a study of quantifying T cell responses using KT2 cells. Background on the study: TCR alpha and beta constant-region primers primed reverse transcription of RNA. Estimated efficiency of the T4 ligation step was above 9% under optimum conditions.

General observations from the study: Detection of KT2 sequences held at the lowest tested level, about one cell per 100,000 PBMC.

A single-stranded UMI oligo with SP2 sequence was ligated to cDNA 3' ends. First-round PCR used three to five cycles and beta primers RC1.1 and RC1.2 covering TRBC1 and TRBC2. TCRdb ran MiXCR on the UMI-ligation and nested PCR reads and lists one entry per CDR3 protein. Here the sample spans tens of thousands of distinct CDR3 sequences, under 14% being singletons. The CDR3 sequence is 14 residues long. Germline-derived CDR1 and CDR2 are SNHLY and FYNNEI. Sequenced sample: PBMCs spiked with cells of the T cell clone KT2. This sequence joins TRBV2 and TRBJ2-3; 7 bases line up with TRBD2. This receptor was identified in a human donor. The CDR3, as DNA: TGTGTCAGCAGTTCGGGACTAAGCACAGATACGCAGTATTTT. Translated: CVSSSGLSTDTQYF.